This TCR beta chain was captured in a study of cytomegalovirus exposure and HLA in healthy donors (dated by TCRdb to about 2017). About the investigation overall: An earlier analysis of around 600 of the donors reported 250 to 350 Gb of sequence data and some 120 million unique TCR beta sequences from around 200 million T cells. The study profiled the T cell repertoires of hundreds of subjects by immunosequencing and related them to cytomegalovirus serostatus. A later genetic analysis used genome-wide SNP genotypes for about three fifths of the roughly 700 donors, treating that subset as a discovery cohort. All discovery cohort repertoires had been generated using a single sequencing platform. Roughly 5 DR-DQ haplotypes were handled as single units for association and clustering, since linkage in the cohort was strong. High-throughput TCR immunosequencing, statistical association of individual TCRs with disease status, and machine learning were combined to predict cytomegalovirus infection status. In addition to the first cohort of around 670 subjects, a separate validation cohort of 120 different subjects was used. HLA typing covered class I and class II loci at four-digit resolution. Typing coverage varied by locus: roughly 620-630 donors for A, B, C, DRB1 and DQB1; roughly 510 for DQA1; some 610 for DPA1; roughly 470 for DPB1. Donor age, sex, ethnicity and CMV serostatus were compiled together with the repertoire data. The aim of the study was to test whether cataloging public T cell receptors could identify signatures of past pathogen exposure. Of the roughly 410 genotyped donors, 81% were placed in the genetic ancestry cluster associated with self-reported Caucasian donors. Among roughly 370 genotyped donors of the cohort, an average of 235,054 unique TCR beta nucleotide sequences were sequenced per donor, around 20% of them non-productive. Around 330 gigabases of sequencing data and around 80 million unique TCR sequences made up an early release that covered over 550 HLA-typed donors. In an earlier analysis of several hundred of the donors, high-throughput TCR beta sequencing was used to judge whether each TCR beta V gene segment behaved as functional or pseudogenic. Rather than using new phenotypic data, the later analysis identified candidate immune exposures from TCR beta sequences and from how often those sequences occurred across donors. In a later analysis, previously published TCR beta repertoires from 670 or so donors were re-analyzed and high-resolution HLA genotyping was added so that TCR occurrence patterns could be studied.

The paper's findings and limits, for the study overall: Most TCR sequences were observed very rarely across donors, whereas some public TCRs were present in many individuals. In both the original and validation cohorts, the classifier was reported to diagnose cytomegalovirus status with high specificity and sensitivity. Strong co-occurrence of HLA alleles, especially DR and DQ, made assigning TCR associations to individual alleles difficult. According to a later analysis, TCR association rates differed among HLA loci, with DRB1 alleles showing the most associated TCRs and HLA-C alleles showing the fewest. Most CMV-associated TCR beta chains appeared to be HLA-restricted in a later analysis, and the HLA associations seemed to be driven largely by CMV exposure. At a false discovery rate of 0.05, a later analysis linked 15,000 to 20,000 TCR beta sequences to specific HLA alleles. Correlated functional status among segregating V segments might be attributable to linkage disequilibrium, but an unknown experimental factor could not be ruled out. A group of highly shared sequence variants was considered likely to be a technical artifact of the sequencing pipeline. In the study, about 150 TCR beta chains were listed as associated with cytomegalovirus. A further reported finding was that TCR beta sequences accurately predicted the HLA-A and HLA-B alleles for most subjects in the first cohort. Compared with the approximately 710-donor mean, donors in an Asian-associated ancestry cluster had fewer N-insertions in productive TCRs, according to a later genetic analysis. Several of the top co-occurrence clusters appeared to be linked to parvovirus B19, influenza, CMV and Epstein-Barr virus, according to a later analysis. Roughly uniform sequencing depth across donors was assumed in presence/absence analyses, although this assumption may not hold. Because some donors lacked HLA typing at each locus, the association tests relied only on the typed subset. Some IMGT-functional V segments, including TRBV6-2 and TRBV6-3, could not be told apart with the 87-base-pair reads, so those segments were excluded. This cohort had only TCR beta chains sequenced, and the lack of alpha or paired-chain data limited which features could be detected. Around 16 rarely observed V segments, including chromosome 9 orphons, were excluded from the earlier analysis of about 500 of the donors because counts were too low. A later genetic analysis associated a missense DCLRE1C variant with V-gene and J-gene trimming of TCR beta chains, and an independent cohort replicated the association. Compared with equally common non-associated chains, HLA-associated TCR beta chains in a later analysis were more clonally expanded and had lower generation probabilities. In vitro tests confirmed that a few of the cytomegalovirus-associated TCR beta chains recognize cytomegalovirus antigens. In an earlier analysis of 500 to 650 of the donors, most TCR beta V segments appeared in productive rearrangements about 90% or about 30% of the time, broadly matching IMGT annotations. The authors suggested that the approach could potentially be extended to other disease states and immunological phenotypes. For the cohort, immune exposure information was limited to CMV serostatus.

The cohort consisted of 650 to 850 healthy bone marrow donors. At the time of sampling, every cohort member was nominally healthy, though immune exposures that went unrecorded were likely present. The donor was CMV seronegative and belonged to the group of 350 to 400 seronegative cohort members. Every donor gave a peripheral blood sample, and the peripheral blood mononuclear cells from that sample were used for TCR beta sequencing. Genomic DNA extraction from the blood cell samples was performed with the Qiagen DNeasy Blood Extraction Kit. Worth noting for this clone: This receptor's antigen is unknown.

From the germline V gene (reference sequence), CDR1 is SEHNR and CDR2 is FQNEAQ. V was cut back by 4 bases and J by 2 bases, leaving a gap of 20 bases between them. There are 18 amino acids in the CDR3, from cysteine to phenylalanine inclusive. Only CDR3 DNA is held: 54 bases, read in frame from base 1. Preparation of the library involved the immunoSEQ multiplex PCR assay. For the multiplex PCR, a mixture combining 60 forward primers for TCR Vbeta segments and 13 reverse primers for TCR Jbeta segments was used. A multiplex PCR assay on genomic DNA amplified the CDR3 region of rearranged TCR beta genes. Amplified TCR beta libraries were sequenced as 87-base-pair reads on the Illumina HiSeq System. The original pipeline was this. A later analysis counted about 80 million unique TCR beta chains across the 640 or so repertoires, and roughly 9.9 million of these chains were shared by at least two donors. Raw reads were error-corrected and collapsed into unique sequences with a nearest-neighbor algorithm that merged closely related sequences to remove PCR and sequencing errors. CDR3 sequences were aligned to IMGT reference sequences to assign V, D and J gene segments. Each retained sequence needed at least a six-nucleotide match to both a V gene segment and a J gene segment. Rearrangements were called productive when the CDR3 lacked stop codons and stayed in frame with V and J; all others were non-productive. CDR3 was defined by IMGT convention, running from the second conserved V-encoded cysteine to the conserved J-encoded phenylalanine. The earlier analysis of fewer than 750 of the donors excluded sequences that lacked an unambiguous match to a single V gene segment. In an earlier analysis of 587 of the donors, V segments were called functional above 56.7% productive rearrangements and were called segregating when the between-donor standard deviation exceeded 5%. To diagnose cytomegalovirus status from the catalog of TCR beta chain sequences, a statistical classification framework was built. In a later analysis, V and J genes were assigned by comparing TCR nucleotide sequences against IMGT/GENE-DB human TR gene sequences. A later analysis assigned CDR3 sequences and most-parsimonious VDJ recombination scenarios with the TCRdist pipeline. In a later analysis, each TCR beta chain was defined by its CDR3 amino acid sequence together with its V-gene family, and reads lacking a unique V-gene family were excluded. To address suspected cross-contamination and a sequencing artifact, a later analysis removed 450 to 700 highly shared, low-generation-probability nucleotide sequences. In a later analysis, a clonal expansion index for each public chain was calculated from normalized within-repertoire ranks of inferred template counts. In a later analysis, generation probabilities were computed using a VDJ recombination model fitted to out-of-frame rearrangements, and the results were checked against IGoR. In a later analysis, hypergeometric tests were used to score TCR-TCR, TCR-HLA and TCR-CMV co-occurrence, with a repertoire-size bias correction applied to TCR pairs. False discovery rates were estimated in a later analysis by permuting HLA or CMV assignments 20 times. In a later analysis, co-occurring TCRs were grouped with DBSCAN, and TCRdist sequence similarity was added when clustering was performed within HLA-allele-positive subsets. Co-occurrence clustering excluded repertoires with fewer than 30,000 or more than 120,000 public chains, plus five with anomalous nucleotide sharing. The source is immuneACCESS, and TCRdb retained only in-frame sequences with V and J called. Part of the clones is not carried over; for the studies checked, unresolved V genes explain less than half of this, and the remainder is unexplained. From that table come the V and J calls and clone size; the DNA was used to work out D and trimming. The sample table includes around 29,000 clones. The ten largest make up roughly 0.74% of the sample.

The receptor comes from a young man in good health and CMV-seronegative. The material sequenced was PBMCs. The chain links TRBV7-9 with TRBJ2-2; the D segment could be TRBD2, given 6 matching bases. The CDR3 is CASSSGDTEVGNTGELFF. The bases read TGTGCCAGCAGCTCGGGGGATACTGAGGTGGGCAACACCGGGGAGCTGTTTTTT.